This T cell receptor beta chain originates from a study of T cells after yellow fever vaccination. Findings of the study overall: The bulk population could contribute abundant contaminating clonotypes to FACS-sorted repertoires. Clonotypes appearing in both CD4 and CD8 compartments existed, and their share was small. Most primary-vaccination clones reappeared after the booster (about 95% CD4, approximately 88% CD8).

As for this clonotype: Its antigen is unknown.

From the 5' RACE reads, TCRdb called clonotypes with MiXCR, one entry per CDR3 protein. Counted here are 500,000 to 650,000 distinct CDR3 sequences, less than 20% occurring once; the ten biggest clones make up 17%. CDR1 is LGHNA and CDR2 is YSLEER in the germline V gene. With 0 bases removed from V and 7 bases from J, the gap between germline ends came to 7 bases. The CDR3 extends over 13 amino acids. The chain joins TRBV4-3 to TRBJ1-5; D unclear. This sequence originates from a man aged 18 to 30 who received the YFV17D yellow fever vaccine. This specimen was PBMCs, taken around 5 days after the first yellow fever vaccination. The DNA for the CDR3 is TGCGCCAGCAGCCAAGATCTCGCCCAGCCCCAGCATTTT. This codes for CASSQDLAQPQHF.